A single sample is the source of the 30 T cell receptor beta chains below, sequenced in a study of T-cell reconstitution after alpha-beta-depleted transplantation in children (dated by TCRdb to 2016 to 2018). The receptor library was made with PCR. The listed sequencing device is Illumina HiSeq 2500. TCR libraries were prepared with molecular barcoding, using unique molecular identifiers to normalize TCRbeta repertoire quantification. The public reads were reanalyzed by TCRdb: fastp trimming at Q25, MiXCR alignment, in-frame beta chains only. For every CDR3 protein sequence, its rows merge into one entry that carries the most common genes and DNA. This sample lists 550,000 to 600,000 distinct CDR3 sequences; about 23% were detected once. The ten top clones hold approximately 14% of the sample. Explained via the paper, the treatment or condition label denotes: allogeneic hematopoietic cell transplantation with graft depleted of TCRalphabeta T cells and CD19 B cells.

Sample: PBMCs, mostly from graft donor cells, taken 360 days after TCRalphabeta/CD19-depleted stem cell transplant. Source of these receptors: a boy under three years old who had a stem cell transplant for acute myeloid leukemia, so the T cells may come from the graft donor.

Only one count was recorded for this clonotype. The V call is TRBV7-8, the J call TRBJ2-7; 7 nucleotides agree with TRBD2. The germline V gene encodes CDR1 SGHVS and CDR2 FQNEAQ. The CDR3 extends over 15 amino acids. With 5 bases clipped from V and 0 bases from J, the junction kept 7 bases outside the gene matches. The CDR3, as DNA: TGTGCCAGCAGCCCCCGGGACTATAGCTCCTACGAGCAGTACTTC. As protein: CASSPRDYSSYEQYF. Combining the CDR3 with reference TRBV7-8 and TRBJ2-7 gives the whole variable domain GAGVSQSPRYKVAKRGQDVALRCDPISGHVSLFWYQQALGQGPEFLTYFQNEAQLDKSGLPSDRFFAERPEGSVSTLKIQRTQQEDSAVYLCASSPRDYSSYEQYFGPGTRLTVT.

This clonotype occurred many times. The CDR3 coding sequence is TGTGCCAGCGGCCTAGCGTGGGGGAGCTCCTACAATGAGCAGTTCTTC. Translating gives CASGLAWGSSYNEQFF. This sequence joins TRBV6-1 and TRBJ2-1, with D possibly matching TRBD2 (6 bases). The CDR3 is made up of 16 amino acids. V was trimmed by 8 bases and J by 0 bases, leaving 17 bases between them. The germline CDR1 and CDR2 sequences are MNHNS and SASEGT.

The chain couples TRBV5-6 to TRBJ2-5; TRBD2 is a possible D gene (6 bases). Germline CDR1 is SGHDT and CDR2 is YYEEEE. The CDR3 is 14 residues long. V was clipped by 3 bases and J by 7 bases, with 16 bases between them. CDR3 coding DNA: TGTGCCAGCAGCTCCGGAGGGTTTGTGGGGACCCAGTACTTC. Its translation: CASSSGGFVGTQYF.

This sequence joins TRBV2 and TRBJ2-5; 7 nucleotides line up with TRBD1. The CDR3 length is 14 residues. From germline, CDR1 is SNHLY and CDR2 FYNNEI. J lost 2 bases, V lost 6 bases, and 6 bases had no gene match. CDR3: CASRATGQQETQYF. DNA of the CDR3: TGTGCCAGCAGAGCGACAGGGCAACAAGAGACCCAGTACTTC.

This clonotype was detected many times. The chain employs TRBV12-3 or TRBV12-4 and TRBJ2-1; a possible D gene is TRBD2 (5 bases). Trimming left V 5 bases short and J 2 bases short, with 7 bases between. The CDR3 consists of 13 residues. The DNA for the CDR3 is TGTGCCAGCAGTCACGGGACCTACAATGAGCAGTTCTTC. The encoded protein is CASSHGTYNEQFF.

This clonotype was seen many times. The chain carries TRBV29-1 and TRBJ2-5; D is ambiguous. Trimming cost V 1 base and J 5 bases, with 5 bases left between them. CDR3 length equals 11 residues. Germline-derived CDR1 and CDR2 are SQVTM and ANQGSEA. CDR3 amino acids: CSVEVTETQYF. As DNA, the CDR3 is TGCAGCGTTGAAGTAACGGAGACCCAGTACTTC.

This clonotype showed up just a few times. The V and J genes are TRBV7-2 and TRBJ1-1, with D unresolved. CDR3 length: 14 residues. Trimming stripped 0 bases from V and 3 bases from J, with 8 bases between. Germline CDR1 is SGHTA and CDR2 is FQGNSA. The CDR3 region is CASSLAHGYTEAFF. Written as DNA, the CDR3 is TGTGCCAGCAGCTTAGCGCACGGATACACTGAAGCTTTCTTT.

The rearrangement joins TRBV2 to TRBJ2-6; D perhaps matches TRBD1 (5 bases). CDR3 length equals 15 residues. Trimming stripped 6 bases from V and 0 bases from J, with 9 bases between. CDR1 is SNHLY, CDR2 FYNNEI, per germline. CDR3 bases: TGTGCCAGCAGGAAAGGGGTCTCTGGGGCCAACGTCCTGACTTTC. As protein: CASRKGVSGANVLTF.

At least ten counts were recorded for this clonotype. This chain joins TRBV20-1 and TRBJ1-3, with TRBD1 identical over 11 bases. The trim removed 6 bases at V and 4 bases at J, leaving 5 bases unmatched. CDR3 size: 14 residues. Germline loops: CDR1 DFQATT, CDR2 SNEGSKA (reference sequence). The CDR3: CSARTGGGGNTIYF. Written as DNA, the CDR3 is TGCAGTGCCAGGACAGGGGGCGGGGGAAACACCATATATTTT.

The chain couples TRBV5-1 to TRBJ2-5; 7 bases fit TRBD1. The CDR3 consists of 15 residues. V dropped 2 bases and J dropped 5; count of bases not matched to a gene: 9. Per germline, CDR1 SGHRS and CDR2 YFSETQ. The CDR3 region is CASSFPRQGLETQYF. The CDR3 DNA is TGCGCCAGCAGCTTCCCGCGACAGGGATTGGAGACCCAGTACTTC.

V gene TRBV29-1 combines with J gene TRBJ2-7, with a weak D call TRBD2 (6 bases). There are 13 residues in the CDR3. V lost 3 bases and J 2 bases, leaving 11 bases between the germline ends. CDR1 SQVTM and CDR2 ANQGSEA come from the germline V gene. CDR3 in amino acids: CSVEGGVPYEQYF. The DNA for the CDR3 is TGCAGCGTTGAGGGCGGGGTGCCCTACGAGCAGTACTTC.

The genes are TRBV18 and TRBJ2-2, with 9 positions matching TRBD1. This CDR3 is built from 16 residues. J was trimmed by 4 bases and V by 3 bases; bases with no gene match: 6. CDR1 and CDR2 (germline): KGHSH, LQKENI. The DNA for the CDR3 is TGTGCCAGCTCACCCGGGACAGGGCCGACCACCGGGGAGCTGTTTTTT. Amino acids: CASSPGTGPTTGELFF.

The chain carries TRBV20-1 and TRBJ2-5; 7 bases fit TRBD1. The V segment lost 3 bases and the J segment 2 bases; nucleotides outside the gene matches: 9. CDR3 length: 15 amino acids. Germline V gene lookup returns CDR1 DFQATT and CDR2 SNEGSKA (reference sequence). The CDR3 bases are TGCAGTGCTAGGGGACAGCCTACCTTACAAGAGACCCAGTACTTC. Translated, it gives CSARGQPTLQETQYF.

This clonotype was seen repeatedly, ten times or more. The chain has TRBV20-1 and TRBJ2-5; 11 bases align to TRBD1. Germline V lookup: CDR1 DFQATT, CDR2 SNEGSKA (reference sequence). The CDR3 covers 13 residues. The ends lost 6 bases at V and 4 bases at J; junction bases unmatched: 4. The chain's CDR3 is CSATGQGVETQYF. The CDR3 DNA reads TGCAGTGCAACGGGACAGGGGGTAGAGACCCAGTACTTC.

This clonotype was counted many times. The chain is built from TRBV15 and TRBJ1-6; D ambiguous. V lost 1 base, J lost 7 bases, and 11 bases lay in between. CDR1 is LNHNV, CDR2 YYDKDF, per germline (reference sequence). The CDR3 totals 15 residues. The CDR3 DNA sequence: TGTGCCACCAGCAGAGTCGAAGGAGGCAATTCACCCCTCCACTTT. Encoded protein: CATSRVEGGNSPLHF.

This clonotype was detected many times. The chain links TRBV7-9 to TRBJ2-3; D gene ambiguous. This CDR3 comprises 14 residues. The V gene's germline CDR1 is SEHNR and CDR2 FQNEAQ (reference sequence). Trimming stripped 0 bases from V and 8 bases from J, with 12 bases between. CDR3 residues: CASSLAGVVATQYF. The CDR3 coding sequence is TGTGCCAGCAGCTTAGCAGGTGTGGTGGCTACGCAGTATTTT.

A few counts support this clonotype. V gene TRBV2 combines with J gene TRBJ2-4, with TRBD1 as a possible D gene (6 bases). Germline CDR1 reads SNHLY; CDR2 reads FYNNEI. The length of the CDR3 is 12 residues. Trimming took off 8 bases at V and 6 bases at J, with 11 bases between the two ends. The CDR3 reads CASEIGGNIQYF. The DNA of the CDR3 is TGTGCCAGCGAAATAGGGGGAAACATTCAGTACTTC.

V gene TRBV12-3 or TRBV12-4 combines with J gene TRBJ2-5; D possibly matches TRBD1 or TRBD2 (5 bases each). The CDR3 is made up of 12 amino acids. The V end was cut by 10 bases, the J end by 5 bases, with 14 bases between. The CDR3 DNA is TGTGCCACTGGGGGTGGCGGTGAGACCCAGTACTTC. Its translation is CATGGGGETQYF.

The CDR3 here is CASSYNRGNTGELFF. The CDR3 DNA sequence: TGTGCCAGCAGTTATAACAGAGGGAACACCGGGGAGCTGTTTTTT. V and J are TRBV6-5 and TRBJ2-2, with D hard to call. The CDR3 extends over 15 amino acids. Trimming took off 3 bases at V and 1 base at J, with 9 bases between the two ends. Germline V CDR1 and CDR2: MNHEY, SVGAGI.

J is TRBJ1-2 and V is TRBV7-2; D call uncertain. V lost 1 base, J lost 4 bases, and 13 bases lay in between. Germline V CDR1 and CDR2: SGHTA, FQGNSA. CDR3 length: 15 amino acids. CDR3 bases: TGTGCCAGCAGCTTAGGCGGGTCATCCCCCTATGGCTACACCTTC. Protein: CASSLGGSSPYGYTF.

The chain links TRBV6-6 to TRBJ2-7; possibly TRBD2 for D (6 bases). Per the germline V gene, CDR1 is MNHNY and CDR2 is SVGAGI (reference sequence). Trimming shortened V by 4 bases and J by 6 bases, and 13 bases separated the two germline ends. The CDR3 extends over 13 amino acids. CDR3 nucleotides: TGTGCCAGCAGTTCCGCTGGAGGGGCCGAGCAGTACTTC. As protein: CASSSAGGAEQYF.

This clonotype was seen only a few times. The genes are TRBV6-5 and TRBJ1-1; D is possibly TRBD1 (5 bases). Trimming took 3 bases from V and 8 from J, leaving 13 bases between them. The CDR3 consists of 13 residues. Germline assignment: CDR1 MNHEY and CDR2 SVGAGI. DNA of the CDR3: TGTGCCAGCAGTTATGGTCGGACACCGGAAGCTTTCTTT. As protein: CASSYGRTPEAFF.

CDR3 amino acids: CASSATGTVNEKLFF. CDR3 DNA: TGTGCCAGCAGTGCTACCGGGACAGTGAATGAAAAACTGTTTTTT. This chain links TRBV6-1 with TRBJ1-4; 7 nucleotides match TRBD1. V lost 4 bases to trimming and J lost 5 bases; unmatched junction nucleotides: 7. The CDR3 runs 15 residues. From germline, CDR1 is MNHNS and CDR2 SASEGT.

V usage is TRBV5-6 and J usage is TRBJ1-2; D is unresolved. Germline-derived CDR1 and CDR2 are SGHDT and YYEEEE. The CDR3 runs to 15 residues. V lost 2 bases and J lost 4, with 15 bases in between. The CDR3 spells CASSLDLEITYGYTF. The CDR3 DNA reads TGTGCCAGCAGCTTAGACTTGGAGATCACCTATGGCTACACCTTC.

This rearrangement joins TRBV10-3 to TRBJ2-5, with a weak D call TRBD2 (6 bases). The V and J ends lost 5 bases and 1 base respectively, with 11 bases between them. This CDR3 comprises 14 residues. CDR1 is ENHRY, CDR2 SYGVKD, per germline. Here the CDR3 reads CAISPRDSQETQYF. The CDR3 DNA follows: TGTGCCATCAGTCCCCGGGACTCCCAAGAGACCCAGTACTTC.

There are many counts of this clonotype. The chain carries TRBV7-2 and TRBJ2-7; no firm D call. The CDR3 loop spans 14 amino acids. Between the trimmed V and J ends, which lost 1 base and 7 bases, there was a span of 14 bases. Germline V gene sequence: CDR1 SGHTA, CDR2 FQGNSA. CDR3 nucleotides: TGTGCCAGCAGCTTAGACCCCCTCGGATTTGAGCAGTACTTC. This codes for CASSLDPLGFEQYF.

The sample holds many counts of this clonotype. The J gene is TRBJ1-5, the V gene TRBV19, with TRBD1 matching 10 bases. The V and J ends lost 1 base and 3 bases, in that order; junction bases with no gene match: 0. CDR1 and CDR2 (germline): LNHDA, SQIVND (reference sequence). This CDR3 region has 15 residues. The CDR3 DNA sequence: TGTGCCAGTAGTATAGGACAGGGGGCCAATCAGCCCCAGCATTTT. This translates into CASSIGQGANQPQHF.

This clonotype was recorded a few times. The chain combines TRBV28 with TRBJ1-6, with a tentative D call TRBD1 (5 bases). Germline V gene sequence: CDR1 MDHEN, CDR2 SYDVKM. The ends were cut back, 3 bases at V and 2 bases at J, with 11 bases in the middle. CDR3 length: 16 residues. The chain's CDR3 is CASSLGTAAYNSPLHF. Here the CDR3 DNA reads TGTGCCAGCAGTTTGGGGACCGCGGCCTATAATTCACCCCTCCACTTT.

There are many counts of this clonotype. The chain links TRBV6-6 to TRBJ1-1; perhaps TRBD1 as D (5 bases). V was clipped by 8 bases and J by 1 base, with 11 bases between them. The CDR3 sequence is 13 residues long. Germline CDR1 is MNHNY and CDR2 is SVGAGI (reference sequence). DNA of the CDR3: TGTGCCAGCGCCCTGGGGGAGAACACTGAAGCTTTCTTT. Translating gives CASALGENTEAFF.

This clonotype was observed at least ten times. The DNA for the CDR3 is TGCAGCGTCCAGGGACGGGTTCAAGAGACCCAGTACTTC. The encoded protein is CSVQGRVQETQYF. The chain recombines TRBV29-1 with TRBJ2-5, with D possibly called TRBD1 or TRBD2 (5 bases each). The CDR3 has 13 residues. Deletions cut 6 bases from V and 2 bases from J, with 13 bases between. Germline V gene sequence: CDR1 SQVTM, CDR2 ANQGSEA.